The 25 T cell receptor beta chains listed next were all sequenced from one sample in a study of Ad26.COV2.S vaccination and SARS-CoV-2 variants. Treatment reported: about 20 received Ad26.COV2.S at low or high dose, single or two shots; about five received placebo; per-sample allocation not given. The samples date from day 63 after the first vaccine or placebo injection. TCRdb's table, derived via immunoSEQ multiplex PCR, lists solely in-frame clones and lacks some. The table lists some 370,000 clones, 83% of them singletons. The specimen comprised peripheral blood, sampled in a trial of Ad26.COV2.S vaccine versus placebo. The receptors were gathered from a person aged 18-65 years who received the Ad26.COV2.S COVID-19 vaccine or a placebo.

CDR3 in DNA: TGTGCCAGCAGTGTCAGGGGCTCTGGGGCCAACGTCCTGACTTTC. Amino acids: CASSVRGSGANVLTF. The V and J genes are TRBV27 and TRBJ2-6, with a tentative D call TRBD1 (6 bases). Trimming shortened V by 5 bases and J by 0 bases, and 8 bases separated the two germline ends. Per germline, CDR1 MNHEY and CDR2 SMNVEV (reference sequence). The CDR3 has 15 amino acids.

This rearrangement joins TRBV18 to TRBJ2-4; tentatively, D is TRBD1 or TRBD2 (5 bases each). The CDR3 has 13 amino acids. CDR1 and CDR2 from the germline V gene are KGHSH and LQKENI. Deletions cut 5 bases from V and 2 bases from J, with 7 bases between. The DNA of the CDR3 is TGTGCCAGCTCATCGGGACCCAAAAACATTCAGTACTTC. This sequence encodes CASSSGPKNIQYF.

About this clone: Other DNA variants within this sample encode the same CDR3. V is TRBV6-5 and J is TRBJ1-2; D remains ambiguous. Trimming left V 4 bases short and J 5 bases short, with 5 bases between. The CDR3 consists of 11 residues. CDR1 is MNHEY and CDR2 is SVGAGI in the germline V gene. CDR3 DNA sequence: TGTGCCAGCAGTTCCCCGTATGGCTACACCTTC. Residues: CASSSPYGYTF.

The J gene is TRBJ1-5, the V gene TRBV2; 9 bases match TRBD1. Germline values: CDR1 SNHLY, CDR2 FYNNEI. V shed 6 bases, J shed 6 bases, and the junction held 3 bases outside the gene matches. This CDR3 has 13 residues. CDR3 bases: TGTGCCAGCAGGGGGGGACAGGGTCAGCCCCAGCATTTT. Protein: CASRGGQGQPQHF.

In this sample, this clone turned up once. As DNA, the CDR3 is TGTGCCAGCAGGACGGCAGGGTTAAAAGAGACCCAGTACTTC. Translated: CASRTAGLKETQYF. J is TRBJ2-5 and V is TRBV27, with a tentative D call TRBD1 (5 bases). Germline assignment: CDR1 MNHEY and CDR2 SMNVEV (reference sequence). The CDR3 runs 14 residues. Between the trimmed V and J ends, which lost 6 bases and 3 bases, there was a span of 14 bases.

The rearrangement joins TRBV27 to TRBJ1-1; D uncertain. There are 13 residues in the CDR3. Trimming took 8 bases from V and 0 from J, leaving 10 bases between them. Germline loops: CDR1 MNHEY, CDR2 SMNVEV (reference sequence). As DNA, the CDR3 is TGTGCCAGCGTGTCCGAGTTGAACACTGAAGCTTTCTTT. This gives the protein CASVSELNTEAFF.

V is TRBV2 and J is TRBJ1-6, with D uncertain. Germline V gene lookup returns CDR1 SNHLY and CDR2 FYNNEI. The CDR3 spans 12 residues. CDR3 amino acids: CATSTSASPLHF. In DNA, the CDR3 is TGTGCTACCAGCACGTCAGCTTCACCCCTCCACTTT.

CDR3 region: CASSLGPPGTGELFF. The CDR3 DNA follows: TGCGCCAGCAGCTTGGGGCCGCCAGGGACCGGGGAGCTGTTTTTT. The chain couples TRBV5-1 to TRBJ2-2, with a tentative D call TRBD1 (5 bases). The V end was cut by 0 bases, the J end by 5 bases, with 11 bases between. The CDR3 extends over 15 amino acids. Germline loops: CDR1 SGHRS, CDR2 YFSETQ.

This chain connects TRBV4-3 to TRBJ2-7, with TRBD2 matching over 8 bases. V shed 3 bases, J shed 1 base, and the junction held 14 bases outside the gene matches. The CDR3 spans 18 residues. Germline V lookup: CDR1 LGHNA, CDR2 YSLEER. Written as DNA, the CDR3 is TGCGCCAGCAGCCAGGGACTTGGACGACGGGGGGGGTCCTACGAGCAGTACTTC. Translating gives CASSQGLGRRGGSYEQYF.

This clone was found once. The J gene is TRBJ1-2, the V gene TRBV15, with D unclear. V was trimmed by 1 base and J by 6 bases, leaving 12 bases between them. CDR1 is LNHNV, CDR2 YYDKDF, per germline (reference sequence). This CDR3 region has 14 residues. The CDR3: CATSRGGGYDGYTF. CDR3 in DNA: TGTGCCACCAGCAGAGGAGGAGGGTATGATGGCTACACCTTC.

J is TRBJ1-6 and V is TRBV23-1; D is perhaps TRBD1 (5 bases). TRBV23-1 is an open reading frame whose function is uncertain. V lost 7 bases to trimming and J lost 7 bases, with 11 bases between them. The length of the CDR3 is 13 residues. This CDR3 is CASTGYPNSPLHF. The CDR3 DNA reads TGCGCCAGCACAGGGTACCCCAATTCACCCCTCCACTTT.

This clone was detected only a few times. The chain joins TRBV12-3 or TRBV12-4 to TRBJ2-5; the D gene is possibly TRBD1 (5 bases). The CDR3 consists of 12 residues. Trimming removed 8 bases from V and 4 bases from J, with 11 bases in between. The CDR3: CASQGFGETQYF. The CDR3 DNA reads as TGTGCCAGCCAGGGATTTGGAGAGACCCAGTACTTC.

In this sample, this clone turned up a few times. This chain joins TRBV13 and TRBJ1-1; maybe TRBD1 (6 bases). The V and J ends lost 2 bases and 1 base respectively, with 8 bases between them. Germline lookup yields CDR1 PRHDT and CDR2 FYEKMQ (reference sequence). This CDR3 is 14 amino acids long. In nucleotides, the CDR3 is TGTGCCAGCAGCTTATTAGGGGGGAACACTGAAGCTTTCTTT. Residues: CASSLLGGNTEAFF.

The rearrangement links TRBV30 to TRBJ1-3; tentatively, D is TRBD1 (5 bases). This CDR3 contains 15 residues. Per germline, CDR1 GTSNPN and CDR2 SVGIG (reference sequence). V was trimmed by 3 bases and J by 1 base, leaving 13 bases between them. The chain's CDR3 is CAWRSPGISGNTIYF. DNA of the CDR3: TGTGCCTGGAGGTCCCCAGGGATTTCTGGAAACACCATATATTTT.

The rearrangement joins TRBV4-1 to TRBJ2-1; D gene ambiguous. The CDR3 totals 15 residues. The germline V and J ends were trimmed by 0 bases and 4 bases, with 10 bases remaining between them. Looked up from germline, CDR1 is MGHRA and CDR2 is YSYEKL. The CDR3 DNA reads TGCGCCAGCAGCCAAGATAAGCTAGTTTACAATGAGCAGTTCTTC. Residues: CASSQDKLVYNEQFF.

This clone was recorded only once. J is TRBJ1-2 and V is TRBV5-1; perhaps TRBD1 as D (5 bases). The CDR3 totals 16 residues. The V end lost 4 bases, the J end lost 1 base, and 17 bases lay between the germline ends. Germline V lookup: CDR1 SGHRS, CDR2 YFSETQ. The DNA of the CDR3 is TGCGCCAGCAGCCTCATTGCCGGGGGTATTAACTATGGCTACACCTTC. It specifies CASSLIAGGINYGYTF.

This clone was counted between two and nine times. V and J are TRBV19 and TRBJ2-1; the D gene is possibly TRBD2 (8 bases). From germline, CDR1 is LNHDA and CDR2 SQIVND (reference sequence). CDR3 length equals 16 residues. The ends were cut back, 7 bases at V and 5 bases at J, with 21 bases in the middle. DNA of the CDR3: TGTGCCAGTACCATCACGGGAGGGGGCGCCCACAATGAGCAGTTCTTC. Its protein is CASTITGGGAHNEQFF. Looking up the rest from reference TRBV19 and TRBJ2-1 gives the full variable domain: DGGITQSPKYLFRKEGQNVTLSCEQNLNHDAMYWYRQDPGQGLRLIYYSQIVNDFQKGDIAEGYSVSREKKESFPLTVTSAQKNPTAFYLCASTITGGGAHNEQFFGPGTRLTVL.

The chain carries TRBV6-5 and TRBJ1-1; a weak D match, TRBD1 (5 bases). There are 14 residues in the CDR3. Germline V gene sequence: CDR1 MNHEY, CDR2 SVGAGI. Trimming removed 2 bases from V and 3 bases from J, with 10 bases in between. The CDR3 DNA follows: TGTGCCAGCAGTTACGGGGAGGGGTACACTGAAGCTTTCTTT. This translates into CASSYGEGYTEAFF.

The chain links TRBV4-3 to TRBJ1-3, with D hard to call. The germline gives CDR1 LGHNA, CDR2 YSLEER. V lost 0 bases to trimming and J lost 0 bases, with 6 bases between them. The length of the CDR3 is 15 residues. CDR3 DNA sequence: TGCGCCAGCAGCCAAGACAGCTCCTCTGGAAACACCATATATTTT. Amino acids: CASSQDSSSGNTIYF.

There are a few counts of this clone. J is TRBJ1-6 and V is TRBV4-2, with D perhaps TRBD1 (6 bases). V lost 0 bases and J lost 10, with 10 bases in between. The CDR3 sequence is 14 residues long. Germline lookup yields CDR1 LGHNA and CDR2 YNFKEQ. The CDR3 here is CASSQEYRDSPLHF. CDR3 nucleotides: TGTGCCAGCAGCCAAGAATACAGGGACTCACCCCTCCACTTT.

This chain joins TRBV10-2 and TRBJ1-1; D unclear. The CDR3 has 9 amino acids. V was clipped by 8 bases and J by 11 bases, with 9 bases between them. From germline, CDR1 is WSHSY and CDR2 SAAADI. The CDR3 spells CASGIRAFF. The CDR3 DNA follows: TGCGCCAGCGGGATTCGGGCTTTCTTT.

This chain links TRBV4-2 with TRBJ2-3, with 7 bases identical to TRBD1. This CDR3 is 12 amino acids long. The ends lost 6 bases at V and 4 bases at J; junction bases unmatched: 1. Germline lookup yields CDR1 LGHNA and CDR2 YNFKEQ. In DNA form, the CDR3 reads TGTGCCAGCAGGCAGGGGGCAGATACGCAGTATTTT. Its protein product is CASRQGADTQYF.

This clone was picked up a small number of times. The CDR3 spells CASSPGGYSNQPQHF. The CDR3 DNA reads TGTGCCAGCAGCCCGGGGGGGTATAGCAATCAGCCCCAGCATTTT. The chain has TRBV6-5 and TRBJ1-5; D might be TRBD1 (5 bases). Germline V lookup: CDR1 MNHEY, CDR2 SVGAGI. V lost 6 bases and J lost 0, with 12 bases in between. The CDR3 has 15 residues.

V is TRBV2 and J is TRBJ2-1; D gene uncertain. Trimming shortened V by 4 bases and J by 9 bases, and 10 bases separated the two germline ends. This CDR3 spans 12 amino acids. The germline V gene has CDR1 SNHLY and CDR2 FYNNEI. In DNA form, the CDR3 reads TGTGCCAGCAGTGGATCGGGTGGTGAGCAGTTCTTC. This codes for CASSGSGGEQFF.

Turning to this clone: The sample has other DNA sequences that encode this CDR3 too. The CDR3 loop reads CASSLPSYEQYF. CDR3 nucleotides: TGCGCCAGCAGCCTTCCCAGCTACGAGCAGTACTTC. The chain links TRBV5-1 to TRBJ2-7, with D unclear. The CDR3 covers 12 residues. CDR1 and CDR2 (germline): SGHRS, YFSETQ. V was trimmed by 4 bases and J by 3 bases, leaving 8 bases between them.